This T cell receptor beta chain was sequenced for a study of tumor-infiltrating lymphocytes in primary liver carcinoma. Study at large: Participating patients were men and women between 30 and 69 years old.

Priming with a constant-region primer yielded TCR beta cDNA from 500 ng total RNA. Sequencing libraries for TCR beta derived from three nested multiplex PCR rounds that used slightly modified ARM-PCR. A C-beta reverse primer was combined with TRBV1-TRBV30 forward primers in the first two PCR rounds, and each round had 9 to 10 cycles. Via MiXCR, TCRdb re-called the multiplex PCR reads, giving one row per CDR3 protein. This sample has 85,000 to 100,000 distinct CDR3 sequences, with just under 70% found just once. Germline-derived CDR1 and CDR2 are SGHAT and FQNNGV. The CDR3 length is 15 residues. Starting material for RNA and DNA co-extraction consisted of 20-30 mg of unsorted bulk tissue. Primary liver carcinomas in the patients were surgically resected. Chronic HBV infection, untreated so far, was present in the patients. To note about this clonotype: Its antigen remains unknown. The junction does not match germline at one end; this may be a read error.

Study-level findings and limits: Tumor-adjacent and tumor-blood pairs shared a smaller degree of overlap than tumor region pairs.

This clonotype was obtained from a man aged 40-50 years with primary liver carcinoma and hepatitis B virus infection. The sequenced material came from tumor-adjacent normal liver tissue. The gene calls are TRBV11-2 and TRBJ2-2; no firm D call. The DNA of the CDR3 is TGTGTCAGCAGCTCCATGATGGGCAAAGCCGGGGAGCTGTTTTTT. It codes for CVSSSMMGKAGELFF.